The next 31 T cell receptor beta chains were all read from a single sample in a study of vaccination effects on CD4 cells after COVID-19. Expansion with viral peptide pools was applied to antigen-specific CD4+ T cells by the ViraFEST assay prior to sequencing. Cultured cells yielded isolated CD4+ T cells after around 10 days. These receptors' antigens are unknown. This table comes from immunoSEQ multiplex PCR, and its TCRdb copy is limited to in-frame clones, with some not included. The sample yields 50,000 or so clones, 80% to 85% seen once. Source: CD4+ T cells from PBMCs cultured with HCoV-229E spike peptides, taken before COVID-19 vaccination. These receptors all come from a human donor who received a COVID-19 vaccine.

The J gene is TRBJ1-4, the V gene TRBV5-1; no reliable D call. V lost 0 bases and J lost 0, with 6 bases in between. Germline CDR1 reads SGHRS; CDR2 reads YFSETQ. The CDR3 spans 15 residues. The CDR3, as DNA: TGCGCCAGCAGCTTGGCCTCAGCAACTAATGAAAAACTGTTTTTT. This codes for CASSLASATNEKLFF.

The table lists this clone with a count of one. The chain links TRBV6-1 to TRBJ1-1; D remains unclear. CDR3 length: 16 residues. Looked up from germline, CDR1 is MNHNS and CDR2 is SASEGT. Trimming shortened V by 5 bases and J by 5 bases, and 21 bases separated the two germline ends. This CDR3 reads CASSQGSGRRKTEAFF. The CDR3, as DNA: TGTGCCAGCAGTCAAGGAAGTGGTAGGCGAAAGACTGAAGCTTTCTTT.

The chain joins TRBV5-4 to TRBJ2-5; D may be TRBD2 (5 bases). The CDR3 loop spans 15 amino acids. CDR1 SGHNT and CDR2 YYREEE come from the germline V gene (reference sequence). V was clipped by 4 bases and J by 1 base, with 14 bases between them. CDR3 loop: CASSGRNGIQETQYF. The CDR3 DNA reads as TGTGCCAGCAGCGGCCGGAACGGGATCCAAGAGACCCAGTACTTC.

A few counts support this clone. The chain is built from TRBV2 and TRBJ1-1, with no clear D. Between the trimmed V and J ends, which lost 6 bases and 10 bases, there was a span of 12 bases. Per germline, CDR1 SNHLY and CDR2 FYNNEI. CDR3 length equals 11 residues. CDR3 protein: CASSRTLVAFF. The CDR3 bases are TGTGCCAGCAGCCGGACCTTGGTAGCTTTCTTT.

This clone was seen once. The chain combines TRBV27 with TRBJ1-2; 8 positions match TRBD1. V lost 6 bases to trimming and J lost 7 bases; unmatched junction nucleotides: 4. Germline assignment: CDR1 MNHEY and CDR2 SMNVEV (reference sequence). The CDR3 extends over 12 amino acids. CDR3: CASRTGAGGYTF. The CDR3, as DNA: TGTGCCAGCAGGACAGGGGCAGGTGGCTACACCTTC.

The chain employs TRBV6-5 and TRBJ1-1, with a weak D call TRBD1 (5 bases). V gave up 5 bases and J gave up 1 base, with 14 bases separating them. The CDR3 is 15 amino acids. Germline loops: CDR1 MNHEY, CDR2 SVGAGI. The CDR3 bases are TGTGCCAGCAGTAGACAATGGGGGGGGAACACTGAAGCTTTCTTT. Its translation: CASSRQWGGNTEAFF.

This chain joins TRBV2 and TRBJ2-3, with TRBD2 matching 15 bases. The CDR3 consists of 16 residues. Looked up from germline, CDR1 is SNHLY and CDR2 is FYNNEI. V was pared by 10 bases and J by 4 bases, with 9 bases of the junction left unmatched. This CDR3 is CATQGLAGGPSDTQYF. The CDR3 DNA sequence: TGTGCCACCCAAGGACTAGCGGGGGGGCCCTCAGATACGCAGTATTTT.

This clone was observed a few times. The chain uses TRBV15 and TRBJ2-6; D unresolved. This CDR3 spans 13 amino acids. V lost 5 bases and J lost 2, with 4 bases in between. Germline V gene sequence: CDR1 LNHNV, CDR2 YYDKDF (reference sequence). In DNA form, the CDR3 reads TGTGCCACCAGCTTCCCTGGGGCCAACGTCCTGACTTTC. Residues: CATSFPGANVLTF.

This clone has a single count. The chain combines TRBV9 with TRBJ1-1; a possible D gene is TRBD1 (5 bases). Germline V gene sequence: CDR1 SGDLS, CDR2 YYNGEE. The V gene lost 0 bases and the J gene lost 0 bases, with 15 bases spanning the gap. The CDR3 runs 17 residues. CDR3 residues: CASSVGRGFGMNTEAFF. The CDR3 region has the DNA TGTGCCAGCAGCGTAGGGAGGGGTTTTGGCATGAACACTGAAGCTTTCTTT.

The V and J genes are TRBV3-1 (or the pseudogene TRBV3-2) and TRBJ1-1, with 7 bases lining up with TRBD1. The CDR3 contains 15 residues. The V gene end was trimmed by 4 bases and the J gene end by 3 bases; junction bases not matched to a gene: 8. Per the germline V gene, CDR1 is LGHDT and CDR2 is YNNKEL (reference sequence). The DNA for the CDR3 is TGTGCCAGCAGCCGAGATACTGACAGGGACACTGAAGCTTTCTTT. Translating gives CASSRDTDRDTEAFF.

The rearrangement uses TRBV10-3 and TRBJ1-4; no definite D call. The V end was cut by 3 bases, the J end by 3 bases, with 5 bases between. Germline CDR1 and CDR2: ENHRY and SYGVKD. This CDR3 region has 13 residues. The CDR3 reads CAISERANEKLFF. For the CDR3, the DNA is TGTGCCATCAGTGAACGGGCTAATGAAAAACTGTTTTTT.

DNA for the CDR3: TGTGCCAGCAGCCAGGGATTTGGAGCCTACAAAAACATTCAGTACTTC. It is translated as CASSQGFGAYKNIQYF. V and J are TRBV3-1 (or the pseudogene TRBV3-2) and TRBJ2-4; D is ambiguous. The V gene lost 3 bases and the J gene lost 3 bases, with 15 bases spanning the gap. The V gene's germline CDR1 is LGHDT and CDR2 YNNKEL (reference sequence). There are 16 residues in the CDR3.

By frequency in the sample, this clone is medium-sized (0.01 to 0.1%). The V call is TRBV19, the J call TRBJ2-1; tentatively, D is TRBD1 or TRBD2 (5 bases each). CDR3 size: 19 residues. Deletions cut 4 bases from V and 0 bases from J, with 22 bases between. CDR1 and CDR2 from the germline V gene are LNHDA and SQIVND (reference sequence). The CDR3 loop reads CASSTQPGRGPSSYNEQFF. In nucleotides, the CDR3 is TGTGCCAGTAGTACTCAGCCGGGACGAGGCCCAAGCTCCTACAATGAGCAGTTCTTC. The variable domain in full, with the rest retrieved from reference TRBV19 and TRBJ2-1, is DGGITQSPKYLFRKEGQNVTLSCEQNLNHDAMYWYRQDPGQGLRLIYYSQIVNDFQKGDIAEGYSVSREKKESFPLTVTSAQKNPTAFYLCASSTQPGRGPSSYNEQFFGPGTRLTVL.

This clone was recorded only once. The chain uses TRBV5-8 and TRBJ1-2; a possible D gene is TRBD1 (5 bases). Trimming removed 3 bases at V and 4 bases at J, with 25 bases between. The CDR3 runs 18 residues. Per the germline V gene, CDR1 is SGHTS and CDR2 is YDEGEE. CDR3 loop: CASSWGSGTSYRPYGYTF. The CDR3 nucleotides are TGTGCCAGCAGCTGGGGATCCGGGACGTCATATCGACCCTATGGCTACACCTTC.

The J gene is TRBJ1-1, the V gene TRBV28, with TRBD1 as a possible D gene (5 bases). Germline lookup yields CDR1 MDHEN and CDR2 SYDVKM. The length of the CDR3 is 13 residues. V gave up 6 bases and J gave up 0 bases, with 8 bases separating them. DNA for the CDR3: TGTGCCAGCAGACAACAGGTGAACACTGAAGCTTTCTTT. Its protein is CASRQQVNTEAFF.

J is TRBJ2-7 and V is TRBV6-6; D unresolved. The CDR3 length is 14 residues. Germline CDR1 MNHNY, CDR2 SVGAGI (reference sequence). V lost 5 bases and J lost 6, with 17 bases in between. The CDR3 loop reads CASSPYTPSSEQYV. As DNA, the CDR3 is TGTGCCAGCAGTCCCTACACCCCCTCTAGCGAGCAGTACGTC.

The chain carries TRBV15 and TRBJ1-4, with a possible D match to TRBD1 (6 bases). V was shortened by 1 base and J by 4 bases, with 13 bases between the two germline ends. The CDR3 sequence is 16 residues long. CDR1 and CDR2 from the germline V gene are LNHNV and YYDKDF (reference sequence). CDR3 sequence (DNA): TGTGCCACCAGCAGAGTTCGGACAGTACTTAATGAAAAACTGTTTTTT. It is translated as CATSRVRTVLNEKLFF.

The gene calls are TRBV3-1 (or the pseudogene TRBV3-2) and TRBJ2-5, with 8 positions matching TRBD2. The CDR3 has 17 amino acids. V shed 4 bases, J shed 5 bases, and the junction held 15 bases outside the gene matches. Germline assignment: CDR1 LGHDT and CDR2 YNNKEL (reference sequence). The CDR3 DNA follows: TGTGCCAGCAGCCGAGGGGATCTTAGCGGGGCGAAGGAGACCCAGTACTTC. The encoded protein is CASSRGDLSGAKETQYF.

This rearrangement joins TRBV7-8 to TRBJ2-3; D call uncertain. V was trimmed by 5 bases and J by 5 bases, leaving 20 bases between them. The CDR3 consists of 16 residues. The germline gives CDR1 SGHVS, CDR2 FQNEAQ. CDR3 in amino acids: CASSASTVTKGDTQYF. The CDR3 coding sequence is TGTGCCAGCAGCGCCTCAACAGTAACTAAAGGAGATACGCAGTATTTT.

This chain uses TRBV5-6 with TRBJ1-6; D gene unclear. This CDR3 has 15 residues. V was trimmed by 0 bases and J by 9 bases, leaving 13 bases between them. In germline, CDR1 is SGHDT, CDR2 YYEEEE. Written as DNA, the CDR3 is TGTGCCAGCAGCTTGGTGACTCTTCGTACTTCACCCCTCCACTTT. This translates into CASSLVTLRTSPLHF.

The rearrangement uses TRBV7-2 and TRBJ1-1; D unclear. The V gene lost 4 bases and the J gene lost 0 bases, with 9 bases spanning the gap. The CDR3 length is 14 residues. CDR1 is SGHTA, CDR2 FQGNSA, per germline. CDR3 DNA: TGTGCCAGCAGCTCTGATACTTTGAACACTGAAGCTTTCTTT. Amino acids: CASSSDTLNTEAFF. The whole variable domain, filled in from reference TRBV7-2 and TRBJ1-1, reads GAGVSQSPSNKVTEKGKDVELRCDPISGHTALYWYRQSLGQGLEFLIYFQGNSAPDKSGLPSDRFSAERTGGSVSTLTIQRTQQEDSAVYLCASSSDTLNTEAFFGQGTRLTVV.

The V call is TRBV6-5, the J call TRBJ2-2; 10 nucleotides agree with TRBD1. J lost 6 bases, V lost 10 bases, and 11 bases had no gene match. Germline assignment: CDR1 MNHEY and CDR2 SVGAGI. The CDR3 sequence is 15 residues long. The CDR3, as DNA: TGTGCCATCGGGCGACAGGGGGCGCGGGCCGGGGAGCTGTTTTTT. It yields the protein CAIGRQGARAGELFF.

The V gene is TRBV9, the J gene TRBJ2-3; TRBD2 agrees at 7 bases. J gave up 5 bases and V 0 bases, and 3 bases lay outside the gene matches. The CDR3 loop spans 14 amino acids. From germline, CDR1 is SGDLS and CDR2 YYNGEE. In DNA form, the CDR3 reads TGTGCCAGCAGCGTAGCTACGGGGGGAGATACGCAGTATTTT. It translates to CASSVATGGDTQYF.

The J gene is TRBJ1-5, the V gene TRBV6-1, with D unclear. Per germline, CDR1 MNHNS and CDR2 SASEGT. V lost 2 bases and J 5 bases, leaving 7 bases between the germline ends. The CDR3 is 13 residues long. The CDR3 loop is CASSELTDQPQHF. The CDR3 DNA sequence: TGTGCCAGCAGTGAACTCACAGATCAGCCCCAGCATTTT.

The J gene is TRBJ2-3, the V gene TRBV29-1, with D tentatively TRBD2 (5 bases). The CDR3 is 16 residues long. CDR1 SQVTM and CDR2 ANQGSEA come from the germline V gene. Trimming pared 1 base from V and 3 bases from J, leaving 17 bases between. The CDR3 DNA is TGCAGCGTTGAAGGGCAACCGGGATTAGGGACAGATACGCAGTATTTT. It codes for CSVEGQPGLGTDTQYF.

The rearrangement links TRBV14 to TRBJ1-4; D gene ambiguous. V was cut by 5 bases and J by 3 bases, with 10 bases left in between. The CDR3 has 14 residues. Germline CDR1 is SGHDN and CDR2 is FVKESK. CDR3 protein: CASSKQTSNEKLFF. CDR3 nucleotides: TGTGCCAGCAGCAAACAGACATCTAATGAAAAACTGTTTTTT.

The CDR3 region has the DNA TGTGCCAGCTCACGGCCGACTAACACAGATACGCAGTATTTT. Protein product: CASSRPTNTDTQYF. The chain couples TRBV18 to TRBJ2-3; D is possibly TRBD2 (5 bases). Germline values: CDR1 KGHSH, CDR2 LQKENI. V was cut by 4 bases and J by 2 bases, with 10 bases left in between. CDR3 size: 14 residues.

This clone was seen just once. The chain combines TRBV5-3 with TRBJ2-7; D not certain. TRBV5-3 is an open reading frame, and its role is uncertain. This CDR3 contains 12 residues. The V gene lost 4 bases and the J gene lost 2 bases, with 7 bases spanning the gap. CDR3 sequence (DNA): TGTGCCAGAAGCCGGTACCCCTACGAGCAGTACGTC. It codes for CARSRYPYEQYV.

The rearrangement links TRBV6-5 to TRBJ2-3; TRBD1 matches 7 bases. V shed 8 bases, J shed 3 bases, and the junction held 8 bases outside the gene matches. The CDR3 totals 14 residues. The germline gives CDR1 MNHEY, CDR2 SVGAGI. The CDR3 DNA reads TGTGCCAGCGCCGCAGGGGGTCAAACAGATACGCAGTATTTT. Protein product: CASAAGGQTDTQYF.

By share, this clone counts as medium-sized. The chain links TRBV6-5 to TRBJ1-2; 7 nucleotides align to TRBD1. Germline CDR1 is MNHEY and CDR2 is SVGAGI. This CDR3 contains 14 residues. With 6 bases clipped from V and 4 bases from J, the junction kept 8 bases outside the gene matches. CDR3: CASRSTGQVYGYTF. The CDR3 DNA follows: TGTGCCAGCAGATCGACAGGGCAAGTCTATGGCTACACCTTC.

The chain joins TRBV2 to TRBJ1-2; D may be TRBD1 (5 bases). The V gene lost 6 bases and the J gene lost 2 bases, with 13 bases spanning the gap. The length of the CDR3 is 14 residues. Germline V gene sequence: CDR1 SNHLY, CDR2 FYNNEI. Written as DNA, the CDR3 is TGTGCCAGCAGGATAGGGGCCGAAAACTATGGCTACACCTTC. Its protein product is CASRIGAENYGYTF.